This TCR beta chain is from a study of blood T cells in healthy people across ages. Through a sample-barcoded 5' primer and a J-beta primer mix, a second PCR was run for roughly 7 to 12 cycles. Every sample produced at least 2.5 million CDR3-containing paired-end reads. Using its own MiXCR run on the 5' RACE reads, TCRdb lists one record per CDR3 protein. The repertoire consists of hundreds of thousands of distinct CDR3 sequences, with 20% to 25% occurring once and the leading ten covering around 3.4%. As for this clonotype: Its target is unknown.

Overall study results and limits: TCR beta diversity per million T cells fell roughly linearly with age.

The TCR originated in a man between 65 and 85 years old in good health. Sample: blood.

CDR3: CASSLQGLNEKLFF. DNA of the CDR3: TGCGCCAGCAGCTTACAGGGATTAAATGAAAAACTGTTTTTT. The V and J genes are TRBV5-1 and TRBJ1-4; weak D call: TRBD1 (6 bases). CDR3 size: 14 residues. Germline assignment: CDR1 SGHRS and CDR2 YFSETQ. Between the trimmed V and J ends, which lost 2 bases and 5 bases, there was a span of 10 bases.